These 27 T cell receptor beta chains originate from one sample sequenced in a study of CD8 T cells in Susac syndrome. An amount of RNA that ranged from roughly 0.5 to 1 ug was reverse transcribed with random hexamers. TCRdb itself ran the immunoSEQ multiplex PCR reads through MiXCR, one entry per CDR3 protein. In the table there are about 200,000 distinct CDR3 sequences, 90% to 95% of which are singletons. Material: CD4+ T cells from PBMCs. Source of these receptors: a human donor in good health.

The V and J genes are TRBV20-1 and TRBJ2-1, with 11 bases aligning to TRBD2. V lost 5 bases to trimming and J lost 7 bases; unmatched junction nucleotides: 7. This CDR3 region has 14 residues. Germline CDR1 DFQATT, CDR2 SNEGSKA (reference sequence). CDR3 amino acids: CSAPPTSGGNEQFF. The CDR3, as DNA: TGCAGTGCTCCCCCAACTAGCGGGGGAAATGAGCAGTTCTTC.

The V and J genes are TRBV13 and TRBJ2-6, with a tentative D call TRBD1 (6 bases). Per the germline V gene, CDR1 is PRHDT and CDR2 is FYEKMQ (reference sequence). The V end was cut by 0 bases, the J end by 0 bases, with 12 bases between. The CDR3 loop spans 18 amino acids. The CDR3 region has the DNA TGTGCCAGCAGCTTAGGTACAGGGAGACTCTCTGGGGCCAACGTCCTGACTTTC. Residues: CASSLGTGRLSGANVLTF.

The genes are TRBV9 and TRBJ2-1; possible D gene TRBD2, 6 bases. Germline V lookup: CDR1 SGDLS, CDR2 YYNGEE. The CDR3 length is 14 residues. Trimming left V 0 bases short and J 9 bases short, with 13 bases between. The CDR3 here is CASSVVVGLGEQFF. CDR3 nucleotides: TGTGCCAGCAGCGTAGTAGTGGGACTGGGTGAGCAGTTCTTC.

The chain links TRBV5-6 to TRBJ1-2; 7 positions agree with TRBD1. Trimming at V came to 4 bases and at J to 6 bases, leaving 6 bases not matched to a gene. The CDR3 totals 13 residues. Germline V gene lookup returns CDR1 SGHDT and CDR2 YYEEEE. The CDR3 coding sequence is TGTGCCAGCAGCCGAGACAGGGACCATGGCTACACCTTC. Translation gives CASSRDRDHGYTF.

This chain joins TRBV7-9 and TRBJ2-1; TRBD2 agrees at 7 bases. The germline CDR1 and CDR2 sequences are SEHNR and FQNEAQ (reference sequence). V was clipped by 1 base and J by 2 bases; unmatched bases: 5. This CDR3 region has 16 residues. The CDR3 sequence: CASSLERLAAYNEQFF. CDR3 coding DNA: TGTGCCAGCAGCTTAGAGCGCCTAGCGGCCTACAATGAGCAGTTCTTC.

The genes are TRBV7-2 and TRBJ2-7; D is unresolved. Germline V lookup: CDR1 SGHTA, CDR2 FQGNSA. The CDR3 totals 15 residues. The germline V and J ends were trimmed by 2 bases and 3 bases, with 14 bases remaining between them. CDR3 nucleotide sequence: TGTGCCAGCAGCTTACTCTACAGAACATTCTACGAGCAGTACTTC. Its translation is CASSLLYRTFYEQYF.

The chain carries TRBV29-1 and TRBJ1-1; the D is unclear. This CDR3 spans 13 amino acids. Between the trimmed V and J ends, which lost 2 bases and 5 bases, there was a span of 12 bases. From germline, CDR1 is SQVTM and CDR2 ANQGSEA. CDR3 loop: CSVERRRETEAFF. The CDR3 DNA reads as TGCAGCGTTGAACGCAGGAGGGAAACTGAAGCTTTCTTT.

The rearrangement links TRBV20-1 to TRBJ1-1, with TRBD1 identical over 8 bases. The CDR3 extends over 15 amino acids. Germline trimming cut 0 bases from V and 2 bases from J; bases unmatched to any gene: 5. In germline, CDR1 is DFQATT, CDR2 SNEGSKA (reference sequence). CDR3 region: CSARDPGTGNTEAFF. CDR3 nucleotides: TGCAGTGCTAGAGATCCTGGGACAGGTAACACTGAAGCTTTCTTT.

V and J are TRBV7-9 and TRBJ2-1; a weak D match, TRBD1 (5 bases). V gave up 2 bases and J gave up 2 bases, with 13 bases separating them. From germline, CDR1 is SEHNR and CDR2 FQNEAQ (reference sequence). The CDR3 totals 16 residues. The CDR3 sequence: CASSLQQGWPYNEQFF. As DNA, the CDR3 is TGTGCCAGCAGCTTACAGCAGGGATGGCCCTACAATGAGCAGTTCTTC.

The CDR3 loop is CASSLSGRDPDTQYF. CDR3 sequence (DNA): TGCGCCAGCAGCTTGAGCGGGAGGGACCCAGATACGCAGTATTTT. The chain combines TRBV5-1 with TRBJ2-3; TRBD2 matches 10 bases. With 1 base clipped from V and 4 bases from J, the junction kept 3 bases outside the gene matches. CDR1 and CDR2 from the germline V gene are SGHRS and YFSETQ. CDR3 size: 15 residues.

CDR3 in DNA: TGTGCCAGCAGTCCTGCTTGGGGGGGCCAAGAGACCCAGTACTTC. Its translation is CASSPAWGGQETQYF. The V and J genes are TRBV3-1 and TRBJ2-5; TRBD2 matches 7 bases. The CDR3 runs 15 residues. Germline V gives CDR1 LGHDT, CDR2 YNNKEL (reference sequence). The V gene end was trimmed by 6 bases and the J gene end by 1 base; junction bases not matched to a gene: 8.

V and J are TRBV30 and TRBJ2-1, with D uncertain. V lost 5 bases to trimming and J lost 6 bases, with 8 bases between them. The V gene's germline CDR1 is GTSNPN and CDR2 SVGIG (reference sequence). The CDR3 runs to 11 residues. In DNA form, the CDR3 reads TGTGCCTGGGGCAAAGTCAATGAGCAGTTCTTC. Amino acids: CAWGKVNEQFF.

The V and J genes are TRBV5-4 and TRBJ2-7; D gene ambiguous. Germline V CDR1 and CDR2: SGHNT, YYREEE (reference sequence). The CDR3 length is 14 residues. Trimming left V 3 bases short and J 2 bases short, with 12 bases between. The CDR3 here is CASSSLTITYEQYF. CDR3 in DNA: TGTGCCAGCAGCTCATTGACAATTACCTACGAGCAGTACTTC.

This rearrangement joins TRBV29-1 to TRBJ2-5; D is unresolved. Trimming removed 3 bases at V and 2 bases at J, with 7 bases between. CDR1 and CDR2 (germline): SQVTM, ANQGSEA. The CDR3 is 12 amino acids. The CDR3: CSVEAQQETQYF. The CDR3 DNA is TGCAGCGTTGAGGCCCAGCAAGAGACCCAGTACTTC. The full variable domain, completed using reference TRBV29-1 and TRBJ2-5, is SAVISQKPSRDICQRGTSLTIQCQVDSQVTMMFWYRQQPGQSLTLIATANQGSEATYESGFVIDKFPISRPNLTFSTLTVSNMSPEDSSIYLCSVEAQQETQYFGPGTRLLVL.

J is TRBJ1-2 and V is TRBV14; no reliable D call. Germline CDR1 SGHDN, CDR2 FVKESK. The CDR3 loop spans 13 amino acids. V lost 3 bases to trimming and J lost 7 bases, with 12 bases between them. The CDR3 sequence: CASSHRVWSGYTF. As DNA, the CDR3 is TGTGCCAGCAGCCACCGGGTCTGGAGTGGCTACACCTTC.

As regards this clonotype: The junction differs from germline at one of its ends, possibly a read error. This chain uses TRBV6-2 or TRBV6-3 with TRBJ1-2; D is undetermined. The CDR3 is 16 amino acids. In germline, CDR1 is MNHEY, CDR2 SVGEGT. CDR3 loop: CASSYSTVAANYRYTF. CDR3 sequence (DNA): TGTGCCAGCAGTTACTCGACGGTCGCGGCCAACTATCGCTACACCTTC.

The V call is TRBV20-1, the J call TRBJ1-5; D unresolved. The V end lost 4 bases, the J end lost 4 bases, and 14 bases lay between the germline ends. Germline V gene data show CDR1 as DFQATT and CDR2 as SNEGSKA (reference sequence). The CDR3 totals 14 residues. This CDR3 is CSATDRKINQPQHF. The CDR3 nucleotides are TGCAGTGCTACCGACCGAAAAATTAATCAGCCCCAGCATTTT.

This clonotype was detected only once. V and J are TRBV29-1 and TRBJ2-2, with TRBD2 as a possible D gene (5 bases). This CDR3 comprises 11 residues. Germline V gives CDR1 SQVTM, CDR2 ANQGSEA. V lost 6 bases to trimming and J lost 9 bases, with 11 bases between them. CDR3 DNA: TGCAGCGTGCCTGAGGGCCGGGAGCTGTTTTTT. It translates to CSVPEGRELFF.

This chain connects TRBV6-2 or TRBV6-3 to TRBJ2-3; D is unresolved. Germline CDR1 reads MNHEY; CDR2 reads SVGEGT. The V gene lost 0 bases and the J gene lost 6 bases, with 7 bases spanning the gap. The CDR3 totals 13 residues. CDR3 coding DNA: TGTGCCAGCAGTTACTCGACGGGCGATACGCAGTATTTT. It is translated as CASSYSTGDTQYF.

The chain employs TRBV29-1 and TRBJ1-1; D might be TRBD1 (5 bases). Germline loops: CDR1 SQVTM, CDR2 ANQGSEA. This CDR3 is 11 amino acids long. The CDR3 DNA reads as TGCAGGGCGGGGGTGAACACTGAAGCTTTCTTT. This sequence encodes CRAGVNTEAFF. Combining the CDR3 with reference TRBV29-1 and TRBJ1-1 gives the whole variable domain SAVISQKPSRDICQRGTSLTIQCQVDSQVTMMFWYRQQPGQSLTLIATANQGSEATYESGFVIDKFPISRPNLTFSTLTVSNMSPEDSSIYLCRAGVNTEAFFGQGTRLTVV.

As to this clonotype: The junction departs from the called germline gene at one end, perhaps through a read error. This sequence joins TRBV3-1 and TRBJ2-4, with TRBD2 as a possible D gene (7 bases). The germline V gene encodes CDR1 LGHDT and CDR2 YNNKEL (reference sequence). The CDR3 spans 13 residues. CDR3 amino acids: CASSQGGGTKTQF. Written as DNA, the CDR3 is TGTGCCAGCAGCCAAGGGGGAGGGACAAAAACACAATTC.

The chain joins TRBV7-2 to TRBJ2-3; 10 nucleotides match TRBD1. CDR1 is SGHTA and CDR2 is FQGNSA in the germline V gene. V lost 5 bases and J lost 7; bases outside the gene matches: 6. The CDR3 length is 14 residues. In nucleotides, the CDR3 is TGTGCCAGCAGCCTGGACAGGGGGAAACATACGCAGTATTTT. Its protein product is CASSLDRGKHTQYF.

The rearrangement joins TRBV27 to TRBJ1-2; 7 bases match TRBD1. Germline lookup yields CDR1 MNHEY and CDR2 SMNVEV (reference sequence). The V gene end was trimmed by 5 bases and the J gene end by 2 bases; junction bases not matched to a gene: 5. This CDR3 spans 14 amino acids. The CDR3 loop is CASSKQDRNYGYTF. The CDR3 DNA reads TGTGCCAGCAGTAAACAGGACAGGAACTATGGCTACACCTTC.

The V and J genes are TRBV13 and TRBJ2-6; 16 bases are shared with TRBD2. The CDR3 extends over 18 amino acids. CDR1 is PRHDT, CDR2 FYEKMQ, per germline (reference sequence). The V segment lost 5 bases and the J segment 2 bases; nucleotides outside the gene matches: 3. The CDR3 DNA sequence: TGTGCCAGCAGCGGGACTAGCGGGAGGGGTACTGGGGCCAACGTCCTGACTTTC. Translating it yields CASSGTSGRGTGANVLTF.

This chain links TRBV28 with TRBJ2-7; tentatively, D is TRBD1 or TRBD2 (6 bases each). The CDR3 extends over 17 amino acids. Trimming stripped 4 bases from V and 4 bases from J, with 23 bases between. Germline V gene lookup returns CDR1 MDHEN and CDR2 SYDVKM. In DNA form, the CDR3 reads TGTGCCAGCAGTTCCGCCGGGGGAGAGACTAGGGGGTACGAGCAGTACTTC. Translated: CASSSAGGETRGYEQYF. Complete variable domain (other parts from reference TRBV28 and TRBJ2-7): DVKVTQSSRYLVKRTGEKVFLECVQDMDHENMFWYRQDPGLGLRLIYFSYDVKMKEKGDIPEGYSVSREKKERFSLILESASTNQTSMYLCASSSAGGETRGYEQYFGPGTRLTVT.

The CDR3 spells CASSQGQGKGKNIQYF. The CDR3 DNA is TGTGCCAGCTCCCAGGGGCAGGGAAAGGGCAAAAACATTCAGTACTTC. V usage is TRBV9 and J usage is TRBJ2-4; perhaps TRBD1 as D (6 bases). This CDR3 spans 16 amino acids. The V gene lost 7 bases and the J gene lost 3 bases, with 20 bases spanning the gap. CDR1 is SGDLS, CDR2 YYNGEE, per germline.

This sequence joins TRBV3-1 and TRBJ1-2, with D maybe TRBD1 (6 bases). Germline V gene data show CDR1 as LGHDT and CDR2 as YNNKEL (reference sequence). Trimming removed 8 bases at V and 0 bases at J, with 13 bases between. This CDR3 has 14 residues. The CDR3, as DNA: TGTGCCAGCCGGTTACAGGGAGCTAACTATGGCTACACCTTC. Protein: CASRLQGANYGYTF.